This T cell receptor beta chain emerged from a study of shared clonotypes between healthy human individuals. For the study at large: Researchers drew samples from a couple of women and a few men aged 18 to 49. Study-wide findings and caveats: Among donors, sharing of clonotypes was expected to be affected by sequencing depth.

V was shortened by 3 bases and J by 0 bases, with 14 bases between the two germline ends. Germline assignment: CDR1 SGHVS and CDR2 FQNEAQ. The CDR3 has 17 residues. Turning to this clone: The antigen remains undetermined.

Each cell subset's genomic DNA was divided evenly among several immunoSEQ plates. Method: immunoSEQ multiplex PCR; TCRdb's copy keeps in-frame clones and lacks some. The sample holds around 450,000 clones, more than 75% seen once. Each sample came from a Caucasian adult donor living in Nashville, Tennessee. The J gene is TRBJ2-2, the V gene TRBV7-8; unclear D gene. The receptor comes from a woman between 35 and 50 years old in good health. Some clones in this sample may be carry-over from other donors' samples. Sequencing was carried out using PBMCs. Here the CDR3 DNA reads TGTGCCAGCAGCTTCGGGTTGACCAGCGCGAACACCGGGGAGCTGTTTTTT. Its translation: CASSFGLTSANTGELFF.